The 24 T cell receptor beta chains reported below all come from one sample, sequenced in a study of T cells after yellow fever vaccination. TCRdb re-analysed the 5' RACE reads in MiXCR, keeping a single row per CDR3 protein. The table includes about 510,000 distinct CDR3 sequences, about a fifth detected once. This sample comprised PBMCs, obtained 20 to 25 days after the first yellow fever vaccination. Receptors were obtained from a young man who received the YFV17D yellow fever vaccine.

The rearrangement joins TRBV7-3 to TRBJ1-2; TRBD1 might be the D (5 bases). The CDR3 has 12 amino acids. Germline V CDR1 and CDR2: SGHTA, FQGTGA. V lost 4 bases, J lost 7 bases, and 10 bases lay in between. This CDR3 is CASSSGHSGYTF. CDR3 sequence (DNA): TGTGCCAGCAGCTCCGGACACTCTGGCTACACCTTC.

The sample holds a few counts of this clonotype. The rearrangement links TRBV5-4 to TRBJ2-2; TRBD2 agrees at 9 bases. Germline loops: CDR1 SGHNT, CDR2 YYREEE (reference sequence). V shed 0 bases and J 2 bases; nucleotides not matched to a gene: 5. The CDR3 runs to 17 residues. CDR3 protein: CASSLAGGGANTGELFF. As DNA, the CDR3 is TGTGCCAGCAGCTTGGCCGGCGGGGGGGCTAACACCGGGGAGCTGTTTTTT. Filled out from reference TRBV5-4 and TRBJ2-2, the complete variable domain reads ETGVTQSPTHLIKTRGQQVTLRCSSQSGHNTVSWYQQALGQGPQFIFQYYREEENGRGNFPPRFSGLQFPNYSSELNVNALELDDSALYLCASSLAGGGANTGELFFGEGSRLTVL.

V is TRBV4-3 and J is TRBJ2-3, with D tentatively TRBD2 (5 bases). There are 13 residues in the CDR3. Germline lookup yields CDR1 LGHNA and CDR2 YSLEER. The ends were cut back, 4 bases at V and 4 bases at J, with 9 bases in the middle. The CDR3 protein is CASSRGRADTQYF. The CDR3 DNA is TGCGCCAGCAGCCGAGGGCGAGCAGATACGCAGTATTTT.

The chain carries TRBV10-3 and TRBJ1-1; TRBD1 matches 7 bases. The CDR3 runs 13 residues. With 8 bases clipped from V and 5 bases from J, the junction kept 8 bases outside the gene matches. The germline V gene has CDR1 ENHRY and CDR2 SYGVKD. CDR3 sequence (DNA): TGTGCCATCGCCCTCAGGGGGGGGACTGAAGCTTTCTTT. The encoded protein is CAIALRGGTEAFF.

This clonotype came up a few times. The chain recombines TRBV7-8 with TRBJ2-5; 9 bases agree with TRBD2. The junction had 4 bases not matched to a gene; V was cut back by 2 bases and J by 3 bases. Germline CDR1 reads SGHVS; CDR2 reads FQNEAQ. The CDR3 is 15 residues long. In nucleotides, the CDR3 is TGTGCCAGCAGCTTACCCGCTAGCGGGGAAGAGACCCAGTACTTC. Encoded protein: CASSLPASGEETQYF.

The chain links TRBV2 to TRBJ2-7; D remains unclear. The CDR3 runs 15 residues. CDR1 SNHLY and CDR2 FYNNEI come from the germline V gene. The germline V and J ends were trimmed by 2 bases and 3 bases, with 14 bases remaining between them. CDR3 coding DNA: TGTGCCAGCAGTGAATTAGGTGAAACAGACTACGAGCAGTACGTC. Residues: CASSELGETDYEQYV.

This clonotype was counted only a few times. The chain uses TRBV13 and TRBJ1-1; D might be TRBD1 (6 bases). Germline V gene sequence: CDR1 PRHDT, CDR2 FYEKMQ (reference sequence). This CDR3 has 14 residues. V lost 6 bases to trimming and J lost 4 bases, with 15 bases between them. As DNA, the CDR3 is TGTGCCAGCAGTTACCCGGGACAACTCACTGAAGCTTTCTTT. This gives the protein CASSYPGQLTEAFF.

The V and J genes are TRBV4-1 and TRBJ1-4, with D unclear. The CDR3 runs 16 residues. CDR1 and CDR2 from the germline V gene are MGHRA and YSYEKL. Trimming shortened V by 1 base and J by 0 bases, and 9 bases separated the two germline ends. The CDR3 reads CASSQGPESTNEKLFF. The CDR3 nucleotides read TGCGCCAGCAGCCAAGGCCCAGAGTCAACTAATGAAAAACTGTTTTTT.

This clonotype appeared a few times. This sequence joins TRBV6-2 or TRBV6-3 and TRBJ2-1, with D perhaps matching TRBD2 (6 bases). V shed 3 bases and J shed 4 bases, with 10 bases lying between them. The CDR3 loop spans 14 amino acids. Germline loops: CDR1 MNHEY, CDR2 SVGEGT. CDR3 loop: CASSYLARYNEQFF. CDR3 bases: TGTGCCAGCAGTTATCTAGCGAGATACAATGAGCAGTTCTTC.

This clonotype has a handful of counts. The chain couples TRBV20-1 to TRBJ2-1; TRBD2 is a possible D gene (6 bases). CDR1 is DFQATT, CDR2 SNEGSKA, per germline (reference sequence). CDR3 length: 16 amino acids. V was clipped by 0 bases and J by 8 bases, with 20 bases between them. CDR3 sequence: CSARDRLLALGDEQFF. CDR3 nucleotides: TGCAGTGCTAGAGATCGCTTACTAGCTTTAGGTGATGAGCAGTTCTTC.

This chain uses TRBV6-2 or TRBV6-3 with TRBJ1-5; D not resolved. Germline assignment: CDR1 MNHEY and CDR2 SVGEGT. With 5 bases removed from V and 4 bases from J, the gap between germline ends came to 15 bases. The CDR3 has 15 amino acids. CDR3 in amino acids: CASSQQKLHNQPQHF. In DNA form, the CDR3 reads TGTGCCAGCAGTCAACAGAAGTTGCATAATCAGCCCCAGCATTTT.

The CDR3 DNA is TGTGCCAGCAGCCTAAGACGCCTCCGGGACAGGGACCACGAGCAGTACTTC. Amino acids: CASSLRRLRDRDHEQYF. The chain is built from TRBV27 and TRBJ2-7, with TRBD1 matching 9 bases. CDR3 length equals 17 residues. The germline V gene has CDR1 MNHEY and CDR2 SMNVEV (reference sequence). With V trimmed by 6 bases and J by 5 bases, 17 bases remained unmatched.

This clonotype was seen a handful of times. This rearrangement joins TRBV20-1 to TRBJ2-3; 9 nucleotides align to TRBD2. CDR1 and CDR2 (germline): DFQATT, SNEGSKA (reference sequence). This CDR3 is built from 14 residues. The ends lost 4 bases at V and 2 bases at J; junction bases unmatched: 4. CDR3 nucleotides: TGCAGTGCTACCCAGCGGGGGGCCACAGATACGCAGTATTTT. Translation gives CSATQRGATDTQYF.

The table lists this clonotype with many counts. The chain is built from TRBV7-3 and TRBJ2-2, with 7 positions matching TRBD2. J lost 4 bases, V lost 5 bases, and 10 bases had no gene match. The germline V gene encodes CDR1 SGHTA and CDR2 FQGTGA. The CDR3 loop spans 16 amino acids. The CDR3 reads CASSPGRASGTGELFF. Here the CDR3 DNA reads TGTGCCAGCAGCCCTGGGAGGGCCTCGGGCACCGGGGAGCTGTTTTTT. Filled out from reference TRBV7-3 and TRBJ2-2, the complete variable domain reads GAGVSQTPSNKVTEKGKYVELRCDPISGHTALYWYRQSLGQGPEFLIYFQGTGAADDSGLPNDRFFAVRPEGSVSTLKIQRTERGDSAVYLCASSPGRASGTGELFFGEGSRLTVL.

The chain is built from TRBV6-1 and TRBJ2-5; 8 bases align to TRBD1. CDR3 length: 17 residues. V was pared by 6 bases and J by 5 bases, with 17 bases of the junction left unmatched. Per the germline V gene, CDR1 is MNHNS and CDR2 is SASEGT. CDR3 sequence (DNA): TGTGCCAGCAGCTCCGATACCATGACAGGGGTTACGGAGACCCAGTACTTC. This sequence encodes CASSSDTMTGVTETQYF.

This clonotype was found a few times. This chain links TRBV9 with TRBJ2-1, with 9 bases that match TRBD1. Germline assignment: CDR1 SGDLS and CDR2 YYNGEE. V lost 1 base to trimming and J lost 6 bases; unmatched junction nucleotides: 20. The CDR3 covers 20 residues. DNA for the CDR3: TGTGCCAGCAGCGTATTCCCCCCGGGCCACAGGGGGCGCGCGTCCAATGAGCAGTTCTTC. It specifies CASSVFPPGHRGRASNEQFF.

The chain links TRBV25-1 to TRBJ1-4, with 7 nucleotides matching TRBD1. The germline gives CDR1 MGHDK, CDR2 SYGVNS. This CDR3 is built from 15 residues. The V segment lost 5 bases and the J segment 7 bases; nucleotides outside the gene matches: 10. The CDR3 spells CASSHHRAGGEKLFF. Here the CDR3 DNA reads TGTGCCAGCAGTCACCACCGGGCAGGGGGTGAAAAACTGTTTTTT.

Written as DNA, the CDR3 is TGTGCCAGCAGTTACTTACGGGGGCCCACTGAAGCTTTCTTT. Translation: CASSYLRGPTEAFF. The rearrangement uses TRBV6-2 or TRBV6-3 and TRBJ1-1; D may be TRBD1 (6 bases). Germline V CDR1 and CDR2: MNHEY, SVGEGT. Trimming pared 1 base from V and 4 bases from J, leaving 10 bases between. This CDR3 has 14 residues.

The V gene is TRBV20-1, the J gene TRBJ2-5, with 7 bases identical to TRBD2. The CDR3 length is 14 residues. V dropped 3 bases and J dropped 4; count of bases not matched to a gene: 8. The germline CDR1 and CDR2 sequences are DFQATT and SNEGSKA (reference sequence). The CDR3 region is CSARGGGGPETQYF. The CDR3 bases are TGCAGTGCTAGGGGCGGGGGAGGCCCAGAGACCCAGTACTTC.

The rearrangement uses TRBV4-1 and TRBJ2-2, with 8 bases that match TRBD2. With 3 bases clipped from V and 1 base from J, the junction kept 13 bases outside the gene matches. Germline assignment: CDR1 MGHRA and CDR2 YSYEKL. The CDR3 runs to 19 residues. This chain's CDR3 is CASSQPEGSGALNTGELFF. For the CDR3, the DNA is TGCGCCAGCAGCCAGCCCGAGGGTAGCGGGGCCCTGAACACCGGGGAGCTGTTTTTT.

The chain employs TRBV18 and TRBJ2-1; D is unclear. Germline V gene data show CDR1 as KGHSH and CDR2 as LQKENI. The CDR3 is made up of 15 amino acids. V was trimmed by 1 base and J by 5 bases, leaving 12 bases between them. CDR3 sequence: CASSPQSRGHNEQFF. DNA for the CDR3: TGTGCCAGCTCACCACAGTCAAGAGGCCACAATGAGCAGTTCTTC. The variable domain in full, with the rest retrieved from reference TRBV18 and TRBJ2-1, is NAGVMQNPRHLVRRRGQEARLRCSPMKGHSHVYWYRQLPEEGLKFMVYLQKENIIDESGMPKERFSAEFPKEGPSILRIQQVVRGDSAAYFCASSPQSRGHNEQFFGPGTRLTVL.

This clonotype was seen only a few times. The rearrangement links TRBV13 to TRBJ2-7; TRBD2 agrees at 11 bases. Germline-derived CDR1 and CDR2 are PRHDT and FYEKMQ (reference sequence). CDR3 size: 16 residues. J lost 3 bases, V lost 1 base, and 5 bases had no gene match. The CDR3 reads CASSLERLAGHYEQYF. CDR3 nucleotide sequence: TGTGCCAGCAGCTTAGAAAGACTAGCGGGGCACTACGAGCAGTACTTC.

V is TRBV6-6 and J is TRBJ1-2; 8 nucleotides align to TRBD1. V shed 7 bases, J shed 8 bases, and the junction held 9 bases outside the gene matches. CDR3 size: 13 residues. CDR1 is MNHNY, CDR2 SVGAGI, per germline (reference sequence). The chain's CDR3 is CASKKQGGGGYTF. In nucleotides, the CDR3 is TGTGCCAGCAAAAAACAGGGGGGAGGCGGCTACACCTTC.

The CDR3 is CASRPGHLMNTEAFF. For the CDR3, the DNA is TGTGCCAGCAGGCCGGGACACCTTATGAACACTGAAGCTTTCTTT. The chain has TRBV28 and TRBJ1-1, with a tentative D call TRBD1 (6 bases). Per germline, CDR1 MDHEN and CDR2 SYDVKM. This CDR3 contains 15 residues. V lost 6 bases and J lost 0, with 14 bases in between.